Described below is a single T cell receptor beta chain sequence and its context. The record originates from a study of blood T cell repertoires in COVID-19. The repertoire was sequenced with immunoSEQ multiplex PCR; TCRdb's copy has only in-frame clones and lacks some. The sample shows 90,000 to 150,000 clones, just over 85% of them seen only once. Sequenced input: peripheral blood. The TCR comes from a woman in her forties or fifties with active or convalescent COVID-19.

This chain's CDR3 is CASRLRGGTGNTIYF. In DNA, the CDR3 is TGTGCCAGCCGCCTTCGCGGGGGTACTGGAAACACCATATATTTT. The chain uses TRBV28 and TRBJ1-3, with D perhaps TRBD1 (5 bases). The CDR3 runs to 15 residues. CDR1 is MDHEN and CDR2 is SYDVKM in the germline V gene. V was trimmed by 8 bases and J by 2 bases, leaving 16 bases between them.